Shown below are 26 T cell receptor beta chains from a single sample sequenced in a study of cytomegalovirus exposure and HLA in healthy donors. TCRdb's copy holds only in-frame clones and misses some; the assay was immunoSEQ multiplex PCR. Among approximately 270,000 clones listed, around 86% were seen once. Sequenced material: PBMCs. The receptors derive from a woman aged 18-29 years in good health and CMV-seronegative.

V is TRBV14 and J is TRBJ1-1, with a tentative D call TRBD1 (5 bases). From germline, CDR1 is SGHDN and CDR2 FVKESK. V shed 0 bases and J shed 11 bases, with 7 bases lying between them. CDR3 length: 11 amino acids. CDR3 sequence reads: CASSQEGDAFF. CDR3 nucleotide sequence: TGTGCCAGCAGCCAAGAAGGGGATGCTTTCTTT.

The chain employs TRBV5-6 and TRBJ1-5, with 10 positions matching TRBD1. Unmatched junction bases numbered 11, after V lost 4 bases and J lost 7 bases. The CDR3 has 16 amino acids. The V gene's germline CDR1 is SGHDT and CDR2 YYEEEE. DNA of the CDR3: TGTGCCAGCAGCACCCGGGACAGGGGTAGGGGGCAGCCCCAGCATTTT. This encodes CASSTRDRGRGQPQHF.

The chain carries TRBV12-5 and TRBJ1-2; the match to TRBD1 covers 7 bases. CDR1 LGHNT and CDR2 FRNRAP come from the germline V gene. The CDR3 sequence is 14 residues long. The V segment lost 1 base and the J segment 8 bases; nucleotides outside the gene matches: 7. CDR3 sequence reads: CASGLAGGRWGYTF. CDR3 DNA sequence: TGTGCTAGTGGTTTGGCAGGGGGACGCTGGGGCTACACCTTC.

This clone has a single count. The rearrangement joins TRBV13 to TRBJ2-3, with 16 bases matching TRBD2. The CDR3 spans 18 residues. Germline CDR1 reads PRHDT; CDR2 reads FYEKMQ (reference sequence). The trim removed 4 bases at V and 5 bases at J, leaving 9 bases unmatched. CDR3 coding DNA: TGTGCCAGCAGCTCTTCCGGGACTAGCGGGAGGGCAATAGATACGCAGTATTTT. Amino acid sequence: CASSSSGTSGRAIDTQYF. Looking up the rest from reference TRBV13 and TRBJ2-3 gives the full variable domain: AAGVIQSPRHLIKEKRETATLKCYPIPRHDTVYWYQQGPGQDPQFLISFYEKMQSDKGSIPDRFSAQQFSDYHSELNMSSLELGDSALYFCASSSSGTSGRAIDTQYFGPGTRLTVL.

CDR3 in amino acids: CSVRRTGKHGYTF. In DNA form, the CDR3 reads TGCAGCGTTCGCCGGACAGGGAAGCATGGCTACACCTTC. The J gene is TRBJ1-2, the V gene TRBV29-1, with 8 bases that match TRBD1. The germline V gene encodes CDR1 SQVTM and CDR2 ANQGSEA. The CDR3 contains 13 residues. Germline trimming cut 5 bases from V and 6 bases from J; bases unmatched to any gene: 8.

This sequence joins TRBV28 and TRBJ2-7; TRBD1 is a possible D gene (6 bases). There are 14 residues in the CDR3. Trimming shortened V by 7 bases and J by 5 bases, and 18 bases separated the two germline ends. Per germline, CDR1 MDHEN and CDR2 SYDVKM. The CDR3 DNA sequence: TGTGCCAGCAATTTCTTAAAGGGGGTCAACGAGCAGTACTTC. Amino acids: CASNFLKGVNEQYF.

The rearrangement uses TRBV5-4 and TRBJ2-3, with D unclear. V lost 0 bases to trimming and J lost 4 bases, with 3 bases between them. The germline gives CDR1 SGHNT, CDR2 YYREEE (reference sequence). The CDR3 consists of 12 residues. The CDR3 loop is CASSLASDTQYF. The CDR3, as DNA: TGTGCCAGCAGCTTGGCCTCAGATACGCAGTATTTT.

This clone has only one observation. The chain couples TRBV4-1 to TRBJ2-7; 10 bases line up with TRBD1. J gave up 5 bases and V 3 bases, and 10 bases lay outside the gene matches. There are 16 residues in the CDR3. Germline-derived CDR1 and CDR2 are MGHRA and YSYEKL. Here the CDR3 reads CASSQEPGTGVNEQYF. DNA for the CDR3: TGCGCCAGCAGCCAGGAGCCCGGGACAGGGGTTAACGAGCAGTACTTC.

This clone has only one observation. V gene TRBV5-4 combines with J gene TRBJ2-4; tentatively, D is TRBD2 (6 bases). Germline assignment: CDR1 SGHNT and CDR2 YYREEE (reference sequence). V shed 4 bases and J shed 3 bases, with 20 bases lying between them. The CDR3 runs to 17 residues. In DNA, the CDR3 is TGTGCCAGCAGCAGGGATGGGAGGTCAGGGAGCAAAAACATTCAGTACTTC. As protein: CASSRDGRSGSKNIQYF.

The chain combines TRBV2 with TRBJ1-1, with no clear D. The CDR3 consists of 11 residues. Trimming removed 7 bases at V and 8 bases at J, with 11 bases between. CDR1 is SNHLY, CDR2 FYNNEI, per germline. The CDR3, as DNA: TGTGCCAGCATACTAGGGAGAGAAGCTTTCTTT. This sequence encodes CASILGREAFF.

Here the CDR3 DNA reads TGCGCCAGCAGCCAACCTTGGGGGCGAGATCCGGGACAGAGGAATTCACCCCTCCACTTT. This gives the protein CASSQPWGRDPGQRNSPLHF. The chain employs TRBV4-1 and TRBJ1-6; 7 bases line up with TRBD1. This CDR3 has 20 amino acids. CDR1 and CDR2 from the germline V gene are MGHRA and YSYEKL. V dropped 2 bases and J dropped 7; count of bases not matched to a gene: 20.

The CDR3 sequence is CASSWAPYGYTF. DNA of the CDR3: TGTGCCAGCAGTTGGGCACCCTATGGCTACACCTTC. V usage is TRBV28 and J usage is TRBJ1-2, with D unclear. Germline values: CDR1 MDHEN, CDR2 SYDVKM. This CDR3 is built from 12 residues. Trimming pared 4 bases from V and 4 bases from J, leaving 7 bases between.

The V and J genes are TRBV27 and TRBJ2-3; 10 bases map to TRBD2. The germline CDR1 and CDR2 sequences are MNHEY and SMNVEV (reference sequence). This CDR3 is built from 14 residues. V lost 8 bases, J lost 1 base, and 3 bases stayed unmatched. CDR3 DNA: TGTGCCAGCTCTAGCGGGAGTCGCACAGATACGCAGTATTTT. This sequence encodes CASSSGSRTDTQYF.

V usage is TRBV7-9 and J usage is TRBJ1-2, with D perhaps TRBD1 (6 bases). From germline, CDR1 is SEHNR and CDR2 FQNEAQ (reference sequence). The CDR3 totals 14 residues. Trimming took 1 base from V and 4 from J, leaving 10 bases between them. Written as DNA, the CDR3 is TGTGCCAGCAGCTTAGATCTGGACAGCTATGGCTACACCTTC. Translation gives CASSLDLDSYGYTF.

The DNA for the CDR3 is TGTGCCTGGGACGGACAGGGGTATGGCTACACCTTC. Protein product: CAWDGQGYGYTF. This chain uses TRBV30 with TRBJ1-2, with 9 bases lining up with TRBD1. The germline gives CDR1 GTSNPN, CDR2 SVGIG (reference sequence). The CDR3 runs 12 residues. J gave up 5 bases and V 5 bases, and 3 bases lay outside the gene matches.

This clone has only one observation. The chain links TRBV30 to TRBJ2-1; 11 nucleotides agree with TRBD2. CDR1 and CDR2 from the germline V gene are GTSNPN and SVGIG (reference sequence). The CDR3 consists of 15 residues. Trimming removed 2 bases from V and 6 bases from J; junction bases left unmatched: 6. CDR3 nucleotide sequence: TGTGCCTGGAGTCATAGCGGGGGGGCTGGCAATGAGCAGTTCTTC. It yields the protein CAWSHSGGAGNEQFF.

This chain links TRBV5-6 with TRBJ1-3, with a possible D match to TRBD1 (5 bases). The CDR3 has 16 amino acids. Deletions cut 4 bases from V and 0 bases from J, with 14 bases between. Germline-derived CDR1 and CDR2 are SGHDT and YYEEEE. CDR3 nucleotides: TGTGCCAGCAGCCTGAGACAGACTTTCTCTGGAAACACCATATATTTT. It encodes CASSLRQTFSGNTIYF.

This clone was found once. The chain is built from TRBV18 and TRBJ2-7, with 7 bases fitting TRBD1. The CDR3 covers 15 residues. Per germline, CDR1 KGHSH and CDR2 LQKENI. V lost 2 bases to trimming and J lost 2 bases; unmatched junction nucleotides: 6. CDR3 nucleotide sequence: TGTGCCAGCTCACCAGGAACAGGGGAGACCTACGAGCAGTACTTC. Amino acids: CASSPGTGETYEQYF.

The DNA of the CDR3 is TGTGCCAGTAGCCACTGGGGACAGGGGGCTGACAATGAGCAGTTCTTC. Translating gives CASSHWGQGADNEQFF. The rearrangement uses TRBV19 and TRBJ2-1, with TRBD1 identical over 12 bases. The CDR3 consists of 16 residues. Germline-derived CDR1 and CDR2 are LNHDA and SQIVND (reference sequence). With V trimmed by 6 bases and J by 5 bases, 8 bases remained unmatched.

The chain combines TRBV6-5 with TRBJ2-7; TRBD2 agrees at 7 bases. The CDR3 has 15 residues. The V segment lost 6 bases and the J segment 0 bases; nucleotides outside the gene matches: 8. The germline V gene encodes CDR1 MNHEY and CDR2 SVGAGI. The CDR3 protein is CASRQASGSSYEQYF. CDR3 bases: TGTGCCAGCAGACAGGCTAGCGGTAGCTCCTACGAGCAGTACTTC.

Here the CDR3 reads CASSQTLGGVAGANVLTF. CDR3 bases: TGTGCCAGCAGCCAAACGTTAGGCGGGGTGGCTGGGGCCAACGTCCTGACTTTC. V gene TRBV4-2 combines with J gene TRBJ2-6; D perhaps matches TRBD2 (6 bases). CDR1 is LGHNA and CDR2 is YNFKEQ in the germline V gene. V lost 2 bases, J lost 2 bases, and 16 bases lay in between. The CDR3 length is 18 residues.

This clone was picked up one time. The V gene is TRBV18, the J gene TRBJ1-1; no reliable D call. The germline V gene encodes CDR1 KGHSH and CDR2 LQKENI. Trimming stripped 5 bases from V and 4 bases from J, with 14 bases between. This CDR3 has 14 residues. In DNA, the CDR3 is TGTGCCAGCTCATTTACAGAAGTTGGCACTGAAGCTTTCTTT. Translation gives CASSFTEVGTEAFF.

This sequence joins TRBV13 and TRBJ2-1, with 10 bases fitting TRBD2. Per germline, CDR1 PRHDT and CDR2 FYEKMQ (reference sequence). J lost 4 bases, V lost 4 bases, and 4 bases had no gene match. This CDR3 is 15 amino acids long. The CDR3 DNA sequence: TGTGCCAGCAGCTACGGACTAGCGGCGTACAATGAGCAGTTCTTC. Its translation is CASSYGLAAYNEQFF.

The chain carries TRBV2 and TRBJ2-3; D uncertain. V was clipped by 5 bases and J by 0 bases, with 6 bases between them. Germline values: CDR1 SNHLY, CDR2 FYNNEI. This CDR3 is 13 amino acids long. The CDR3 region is CASSPGSTDTQYF. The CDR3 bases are TGTGCCAGCAGTCCCGGGAGCACAGATACGCAGTATTTT. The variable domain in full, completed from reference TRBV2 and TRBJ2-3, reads EPEVTQTPSHQVTQMGQEVILRCVPISNHLYFYWYRQILGQKVEFLVSFYNNEISEKSEIFDDQFSVERPDGSNFTLKIRSTKLEDSAMYFCASSPGSTDTQYFGPGTRLTVL.

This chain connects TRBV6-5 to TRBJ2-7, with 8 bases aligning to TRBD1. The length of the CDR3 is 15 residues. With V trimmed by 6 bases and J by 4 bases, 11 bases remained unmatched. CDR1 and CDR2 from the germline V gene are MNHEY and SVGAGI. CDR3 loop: CASSSRSRGQYEQYF. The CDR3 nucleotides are TGTGCCAGCAGCTCTCGGAGCAGGGGGCAATACGAGCAGTACTTC.

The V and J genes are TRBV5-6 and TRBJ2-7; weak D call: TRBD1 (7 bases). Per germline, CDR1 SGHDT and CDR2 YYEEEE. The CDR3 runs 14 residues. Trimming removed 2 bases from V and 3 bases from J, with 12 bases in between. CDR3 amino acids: CASSFAGGGYEQYF. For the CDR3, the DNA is TGTGCCAGCAGCTTTGCAGGGGGAGGCTACGAGCAGTACTTC.